These T cell receptor beta chains were read from a single sample in a study of CD8+ T cells in alopecia areata. Assay: immunoSEQ multiplex PCR; the TCRdb copy retains only in-frame clones and omits some. The sample has 120,000 to 150,000 clones; roughly 50% are singletons. Material: CD4+ T cells sorted from blood. Every receptor here comes from a human donor with alopecia areata. The CDR3 runs from the conserved cysteine through the conserved F or W. D genes are given only for firm matches. Some rows have no size entry. The others give once, few or many, or a class for an expanded clone.

few	TRBV25-1	TRBJ1-5	-	TGTGCCAGCAGCTCCACAGGTACCAATCAGCCCCAGCATTTT	CASSSTGTNQPQHF
-	TRBV6-5	TRBJ1-1	-	TGTGCAATCGGGGAAATGAACACTGAAGCTTTCTTT	CAIGEMNTEAFF
-	TRBV5-1	TRBJ2-1	-	TGCGCCAGCAGCACTCACAGGGAGGTGCAGTTCTTC	CASSTHREVQFF
-	TRBV2	TRBJ1-1	-	TGTGCCAGCAGCCTCGGGGAACCGAACACTGAAGCTTTCTTT	CASSLGEPNTEAFF
few	TRBV29-1	TRBJ1-1	TRBD1	TGCAGCGTAGCGACAGGGAATTGGTACACTGAAGCTTTCTTT	CSVATGNWYTEAFF
-	TRBV11-2	TRBJ2-1	TRBD2	TGTGCCAGCAGCTTAAGGCGGGAGGCACCCCCGGTCTTC	CASSLRREAPPVF
once	TRBV30	TRBJ1-2	-	TGTGCCTGGAGTGTACCGTCGAGACAGGACAACTATGGCTACACCTTC	CAWSVPSRQDNYGYTF
few	TRBV5-1	TRBJ2-1	TRBD1	TGCGCCACGTCGTCGATGGGACAGAGCTCCTACAATGAGCAGTTCTTC	CATSSMGQSSYNEQFF
few	TRBV6-6	TRBJ2-7	-	TGTGCCAGCAGCCCGGACCGGAGCTCCTACGAGCAGTACTTC	CASSPDRSSYEQYF
-	TRBV28	TRBJ2-7	TRBD2	TGTGCCAGCAGAGCACGGGGGGCCTACGAGCAGTACTTC	CASRARGAYEQYF
few	TRBV5-4	TRBJ2-5	-	TGTGCCAGCAGCTTGGAAAGGGGAGGAGAGACCCAGTACTTC	CASSLERGGETQYF
few	TRBV7-9	TRBJ2-3	-	TGTGCCAGCAGGTTAACAGGCCCAGATACGCAGTATTTT	CASRLTGPDTQYF
-	TRBV29-1	TRBJ2-3	-	TGCAGCGTTCGACCCCGCCTGCGCACAGATACGCAGTATTTT	CSVRPRLRTDTQYF
-	TRBV2	TRBJ2-7	-	TGTGCCAGCAGTGTGGACGGCTACGAGCAGTACTTC	CASSVDGYEQYF
-	TRBV29-1	TRBJ2-7	TRBD1	TGCAGCGTCCTCGGGACAGGGATGTACGAGCAGTACTTC	CSVLGTGMYEQYF
many	TRBV7-2	TRBJ2-3	-	TGTGCCAGCAGCTTAGCCGGACTATTTGATACGCAGTATTTT	CASSLAGLFDTQYF
-	TRBV2	TRBJ1-2	TRBD1	TGTGCCAGCTCGGGACAGCTACAGTATGGCTACACCTTC	CASSGQLQYGYTF
-	TRBV27	TRBJ2-7	-	TGTGCCAGCAGTATAAACCCCGGGACAAACTACGAGCAGTACTTC	CASSINPGTNYEQYF
few	TRBV30	TRBJ2-1	-	TGTGCCTGGAGTGTACAAGCGCGGAGCTACAATGAGCAGTTCTTC	CAWSVQARSYNEQFF
-	TRBV20-1	TRBJ2-5	-	TGCAGTGCTTGGGAGAGGGAGACCCAGTACTTC	CSAWERETQYF
-	TRBV28	TRBJ1-1	-	TGTGCCAGCAGTTTATTCGGGGGTGTGGTAAGCATGAACACTGAAGCTTTCTTT	CASSLFGGVVSMNTEAFF
-	TRBV5-1	TRBJ2-3	-	TGCGCCAGCAGCTTGGCGGGGGTCGATACGCAGTATTTT	CASSLAGVDTQYF
-	TRBV6-6	TRBJ2-7	TRBD1	TGTGCCAGCAGTTACGGGACAGCTGCCTACGAGCAGTACTTC	CASSYGTAAYEQYF
few	TRBV7-9	TRBJ2-7	-	TGTGCCAGCAGCTCCCCTGGGGGAGGTACCACCTACGAGCAGTACTTC	CASSSPGGGTTYEQYF
-	TRBV30	TRBJ2-3	TRBD1	TGTGCCTGGAGTGGAGGGACAGGGGGGGGCCATAGCACAGATACGCAGTATTTT	CAWSGGTGGGHSTDTQYF
few	TRBV7-3	TRBJ1-1	-	TGTGCCAGCAGCTTAACGATCGACAGGGAAGCTTTCTTT	CASSLTIDREAFF
-	TRBV12-5	TRBJ2-5	TRBD1	TGTGCTAGTGGACATGACAGGGCGTGGGAGACCCAGTACTTC	CASGHDRAWETQYF
-	TRBV29-1	TRBJ2-6	-	TGCAGCGTTGAAGTAAGGACAGAATCTGGGGCCAACGTCCTGACTTTC	CSVEVRTESGANVLTF
few	TRBV27	TRBJ2-3	TRBD2	TGTGCCAGCAGTACCGGGACTAGCGCCATAAGGACCCAGGGCTTCGATACGCAGTATTTT	CASSTGTSAIRTQGFDTQYF
-	TRBV19	TRBJ1-2	-	TGTGCCAGTAGTCGTGAGGGGGGCTATGGCTACACCTTC	CASSREGGYGYTF
few	TRBV18	TRBJ1-2	TRBD1	TGTGCCAGCTCTCTTGGCGGGACAGGAGGATCGGGAGACTATGGCTACACCTTC	CASSLGGTGGSGDYGYTF
-	TRBV29-1	TRBJ1-2	-	TGCAGCGCCACGAGGACAGTGACTAACTATGGCTACACCTTC	CSATRTVTNYGYTF
few	TRBV27	TRBJ2-7	-	TGTGCCAGCAGTTTACGGCGGGACTCCTACGAGCAGTACTTC	CASSLRRDSYEQYF
few	TRBV18	TRBJ2-7	TRBD1	TGTGCCAGCTCACCCGGGACAGGGATCTCCTACGAGCAGTACTTC	CASSPGTGISYEQYF
few	TRBV4-2	TRBJ2-1	TRBD1	TGTGCCAGCAGCCAAGAGGGACAGAGGGGTAATGAGCAGTTCTTC	CASSQEGQRGNEQFF
-	TRBV29-1	TRBJ1-1	-	TGCAGCGTTGAAAGCGGAGGAGTACGCACTGAAGCTTTCTTT	CSVESGGVRTEAFF
few	TRBV5-6	TRBJ2-5	-	TGTGCCAGCAGCTTGGACGAACAAGAGACCCAGTACTTC	CASSLDEQETQYF
-	TRBV5-1	TRBJ2-2	-	TGCGCCAGCGCCATTTCGAACACCGGGGAGCTGTTTTTT	CASAISNTGELFF
few	TRBV29-1	TRBJ2-1	-	TGCAGCGTGGGGGGCAATGAGCAGTTCTTC	CSVGGNEQFF
-	TRBV28	TRBJ2-7	-	TGTGCCAGCAGTGACCCTATGGTGCACGAGCAGTACTTC	CASSDPMVHEQYF
few	TRBV30	TRBJ2-7	TRBD1	TGTGCCTGGACTCCCGGGACAGACCTAGACCAATACTTC	CAWTPGTDLDQYF
-	TRBV30	TRBJ1-1	-	TGTGCCTGGAGTAGGCAACAGGGAGGCACTGAAGCTTTCTTT	CAWSRQQGGTEAFF
few	TRBV30	TRBJ2-5	-	TGTGCCTGGAGTGTAGGAGCGGAGGCGACCCAGTACTTC	CAWSVGAEATQYF
-	TRBV15	TRBJ2-3	TRBD2	TGTGCCACTGGGACTAGCGTTACAGATACGCAGTATTTT	CATGTSVTDTQYF
-	TRBV5-1	TRBJ2-1	-	TGCGCCAGCTACTTCTCCTACAATGAGCAGTTCTTC	CASYFSYNEQFF
-	TRBV5-1	TRBJ2-7	TRBD2	TGCGCCAGCAGCTTGGGATCTAGCGGGAGGTTGCCCGAGCAGTACTTC	CASSLGSSGRLPEQYF
-	TRBV6-5	TRBJ1-1	-	TGTGCCAGCACTCTAGGCCGGCGCACTGAAGCTTTCTTT	CASTLGRRTEAFF
-	TRBV5-5	TRBJ1-1	TRBD1	TGTGCCAGCAGCTCAGAGACAGGGAGGACTGAAGCTTTCTTT	CASSSETGRTEAFF
-	TRBV29-1	TRBJ2-1	TRBD1	TGCAGCGTGACGGGACAGGGTGTTATCAATGAGCAGTTCTTC	CSVTGQGVINEQFF
-	TRBV5-4	TRBJ2-5	TRBD2	TGTGCCAGCCGCGGGGGGGGATTAGCAGGAGAGACCCAGTACTTC	CASRGGGLAGETQYF
-	TRBV7-3	TRBJ2-2	TRBD1	TGTGCCAGCAGCTTAATGCCCCCCGGACAGGGGTCGGCGAACACCGGGGAGCTGTTTTTT	CASSLMPPGQGSANTGELFF
few	TRBV28	TRBJ1-3	-	TGTGCCAGCAGTCCCCGGGACTCTGGAAACACCATATATTTT	CASSPRDSGNTIYF
-	TRBV5-6	TRBJ2-5	-	TGTGCCAGCAGCCTAGACGAACAAGAGACCCAGTACTTC	CASSLDEQETQYF